These 32 T cell receptor beta chains share one sample of origin, sequenced in a study of beta chain features in type 1 diabetes. Every bit of the isolated RNA underwent reverse transcription, so sequencing read expressed TCRB transcripts. Data came from immunoSEQ multiplex PCR; TCRdb stores just in-frame clones and leaves some out. The sample lists a few hundred thousand clones; 12% to 15% were seen once. Specimen: central memory CD4+ T cells from blood. Every receptor here comes from a man aged 25 to 40 in good health.

The gene calls are TRBV19 and TRBJ2-3; D not resolved. Germline V CDR1 and CDR2: LNHDA, SQIVND (reference sequence). The CDR3 consists of 13 residues. Trimming left V 1 base short and J 2 bases short, with 4 bases between. The CDR3 DNA follows: TGTGCCAGTAGTATAGGCCCCACAGATACGCAGTATTTT. The encoded protein is CASSIGPTDTQYF.

V and J are TRBV2 and TRBJ2-7; the D is unclear. This CDR3 comprises 13 residues. Germline V gene data show CDR1 as SNHLY and CDR2 as FYNNEI. Trimming removed 4 bases at V and 2 bases at J, with 9 bases between. CDR3 in amino acids: CASSVQQTYEQYF. The DNA of the CDR3 is TGTGCCAGCAGTGTTCAACAGACCTACGAGCAGTACTTC.

The chain carries TRBV27 and TRBJ2-5, with D tentatively TRBD1 (7 bases). This CDR3 is built from 15 residues. From germline, CDR1 is MNHEY and CDR2 SMNVEV (reference sequence). V shed 3 bases and J shed 4 bases, with 15 bases lying between them. The CDR3: CASSFRGTLGETQYF. CDR3 nucleotide sequence: TGTGCCAGCAGTTTCAGGGGGACTCTGGGAGAGACCCAGTACTTC.

This clone was seen only a few times. V and J are TRBV6-6 and TRBJ1-5, with TRBD1 identical over 8 bases. Looked up from germline, CDR1 is MNHNY and CDR2 is SVGAGI (reference sequence). The CDR3 extends over 14 amino acids. V lost 7 bases and J lost 4; bases outside the gene matches: 6. The CDR3 coding sequence is TGTGCCAGCAACGGACAGGGCGTGAATCAGCCCCAGCATTTT. Translation: CASNGQGVNQPQHF.

This clone was seen more than once but under ten times. The rearrangement links TRBV7-8 to TRBJ2-2, with D possibly being TRBD1 (5 bases). The CDR3 length is 16 residues. Between the trimmed V and J ends, which lost 5 bases and 4 bases, there was a span of 17 bases. Germline-derived CDR1 and CDR2 are SGHVS and FQNEAQ. CDR3 sequence reads: CASSPLVGRGTGELFF. CDR3 nucleotides: TGTGCCAGCAGCCCTCTGGTGGGGCGAGGCACCGGGGAGCTGTTTTTT.

The rearrangement uses TRBV19 and TRBJ1-5; 7 bases match TRBD1. Trimming took 6 bases from V and 2 from J; bases not matched to a gene: 10. The germline V gene encodes CDR1 LNHDA and CDR2 SQIVND (reference sequence). This CDR3 contains 16 residues. DNA for the CDR3: TGTGCCAGTAGCACTACGACAGGGAGCGGCAATCAGCCCCAGCATTTT. Translation gives CASSTTTGSGNQPQHF. The full variable domain, rest sourced from reference TRBV19 and TRBJ1-5, is DGGITQSPKYLFRKEGQNVTLSCEQNLNHDAMYWYRQDPGQGLRLIYYSQIVNDFQKGDIAEGYSVSREKKESFPLTVTSAQKNPTAFYLCASSTTTGSGNQPQHFGDGTRLSIL.

The chain combines TRBV15 with TRBJ2-1; TRBD1 aligns across 9 bases. V trimming: 1 base; J trimming: 6 bases; junction bases outside the gene matches: 7. CDR1 is LNHNV and CDR2 is YYDKDF in the germline V gene (reference sequence). The length of the CDR3 is 16 residues. CDR3 DNA: TGTGCCACCAGCAGAGTAAAGGGGACAGGGCTCAATGAGCAGTTCTTC. This gives the protein CATSRVKGTGLNEQFF.

This clone was seen a few times. This chain uses TRBV5-6 with TRBJ1-2; D gene ambiguous. Per the germline V gene, CDR1 is SGHDT and CDR2 is YYEEEE. The CDR3 runs 13 residues. V lost 4 bases and J lost 4, with 11 bases in between. Here the CDR3 reads CASSKPGFYGYTF. DNA of the CDR3: TGTGCCAGCAGCAAGCCGGGCTTCTATGGCTACACCTTC. The entire variable domain, with the rest obtained from reference TRBV5-6 and TRBJ1-2, is as follows: DAGVTQSPTHLIKTRGQQVTLRCSPKSGHDTVSWYQQALGQGPQFIFQYYEEEERQRGNFPDRFSGHQFPNYSSELNVNALLLGDSALYLCASSKPGFYGYTFGSGTRLTVV.

The CDR3 DNA reads TGTGCCAGCAGGCGGGGGGACAATGAGCAGTTCTTC. Translating gives CASRRGDNEQFF. The chain uses TRBV6-1 and TRBJ2-1; TRBD2 matches at 8 bases. The germline CDR1 and CDR2 sequences are MNHNS and SASEGT. The CDR3 is 12 amino acids. Trimming at V came to 6 bases and at J to 5 bases, leaving 0 bases not matched to a gene.

The chain links TRBV9 to TRBJ2-2; maybe TRBD2 (6 bases). The CDR3 loop spans 16 amino acids. The V gene lost 3 bases and the J gene lost 1 base, with 13 bases spanning the gap. From germline, CDR1 is SGDLS and CDR2 YYNGEE. CDR3 residues: CASSGSGLVNTGELFF. The CDR3 DNA sequence: TGTGCCAGCAGCGGCTCGGGACTCGTGAACACCGGGGAGCTGTTTTTT.

Ten or more counts support this clone. The J gene is TRBJ2-1, the V gene TRBV18; 9 bases map to TRBD1. CDR1 and CDR2 from the germline V gene are KGHSH and LQKENI. The CDR3 loop spans 17 amino acids. Trimming at V came to 2 bases and at J to 8 bases, leaving 13 bases not matched to a gene. CDR3: CASSPRSRDRVVDEQFF. CDR3 nucleotide sequence: TGTGCCAGCTCACCAAGATCTCGGGACAGGGTAGTGGATGAGCAGTTCTTC.

The V and J genes are TRBV4-3 and TRBJ1-1, with D possibly matching TRBD1 (5 bases). The CDR3 contains 13 residues. Trimming removed 4 bases at V and 7 bases at J, with 13 bases between. Germline CDR1 is LGHNA and CDR2 is YSLEER. CDR3 in amino acids: CASSLSVGGEAFF. The CDR3 DNA is TGCGCCAGCAGCCTTTCAGTTGGGGGTGAAGCTTTCTTT.

This clone was detected only a few times. The J gene is TRBJ1-5, the V gene TRBV6-1; a weak D match, TRBD1 (5 bases). Germline CDR1 MNHNS, CDR2 SASEGT. The V end was cut by 4 bases, the J end by 5 bases, with 9 bases between. CDR3 length: 13 amino acids. DNA of the CDR3: TGTGCCAGCAGTGGGGAACAGGATCAGCCCCAGCATTTT. This encodes CASSGEQDQPQHF.

This clone was counted a single time. J is TRBJ2-1 and V is TRBV6-5; 14 bases map to TRBD2. J gave up 16 bases and V 6 bases, and 5 bases lay outside the gene matches. CDR1 is MNHEY, CDR2 SVGAGI, per germline. The CDR3 sequence is 12 residues long. The CDR3 nucleotides read TGTGCCAGCAGCAGACTAGCGGGGGGGCATTTCTTC. As protein: CASSRLAGGHFF.

This clone was counted ten times or more. The V gene is TRBV19, the J gene TRBJ1-4; D is unclear. Germline CDR1 and CDR2: LNHDA and SQIVND (reference sequence). With 3 bases removed from V and 0 bases from J, the gap between germline ends came to 17 bases. The CDR3 is 18 amino acids. The CDR3 loop reads CASSIRAPGMATNEKLFF. The CDR3 DNA sequence: TGTGCCAGTAGTATCCGGGCCCCTGGCATGGCAACTAATGAAAAACTGTTTTTT.

This clone was observed a handful of times. This chain joins TRBV7-9 and TRBJ1-5, with D maybe TRBD1 (6 bases). Germline-derived CDR1 and CDR2 are SEHNR and FQNEAQ (reference sequence). The CDR3 has 15 amino acids. Deletions cut 6 bases from V and 0 bases from J, with 12 bases between. The chain's CDR3 is CASSLQGNSNQPQHF. The DNA of the CDR3 is TGTGCCAGCAGTTTACAGGGAAATAGCAATCAGCCCCAGCATTTT.

In the case of this clone: A clone one base away is much larger, so this may be a read error. The V call is TRBV27, the J call TRBJ1-1, with a tentative D call TRBD1 (5 bases). The germline V gene encodes CDR1 MNHEY and CDR2 SMNVEV (reference sequence). CDR3 length: 13 residues. V lost 5 bases and J lost 1, with 8 bases in between. The CDR3 region has the DNA TGTGCCAGCAGTCAGGGAGAGAACACTGAAGCTTTCTTT. Protein product: CASSQGENTEAFF.

This clone has only a few counts. The chain is built from TRBV5-6 and TRBJ1-6, with D unresolved. This CDR3 is built from 12 residues. The V end was cut by 4 bases, the J end by 8 bases, with 7 bases between. Per the germline V gene, CDR1 is SGHDT and CDR2 is YYEEEE. The CDR3 sequence is CASSHRDSPLHF. The CDR3 DNA is TGTGCCAGCAGCCACCGGGATTCACCCCTCCACTTT.

Regarding this clone: A read error may account for a junction end that differs from germline. The rearrangement links TRBV6-5 to TRBJ1-6; D might be TRBD1 (6 bases). CDR1 is MNHEY and CDR2 is SVGAGI in the germline V gene. The CDR3 runs 13 residues. The CDR3 DNA follows: TGTGCCATCAGTGAAGACAGGTCGTCACCCCTCCACTTT. Translated: CAISEDRSSPLHF.

The sample holds a few counts of this clone. The CDR3 DNA reads TGTGCCAGCATCGGGTCCCCTTCTAGCGGGGGCTACGAGCAGTACTTC. It translates to CASIGSPSSGGYEQYF. The V and J genes are TRBV7-2 and TRBJ2-7, with TRBD2 matching over 10 bases. The CDR3 is 16 amino acids. Losses at the gene ends were 7 bases for V and 3 bases for J; bases not matched to a gene: 12. Germline V gives CDR1 SGHTA, CDR2 FQGNSA.

The CDR3 nucleotides read TGTGCCAGCAGTTTTTCGGGTCAGCCCCAGCATTTT. Translated, it gives CASSFSGQPQHF. The chain has TRBV27 and TRBJ1-5; no clear D. This CDR3 has 12 residues. Looked up from germline, CDR1 is MNHEY and CDR2 is SMNVEV (reference sequence). The ends were cut back, 3 bases at V and 6 bases at J, with 6 bases in the middle.

This clone was picked up many times. This chain links TRBV14 with TRBJ1-1; D unresolved. Trimming removed 2 bases from V and 3 bases from J, with 7 bases in between. The V gene's germline CDR1 is SGHDN and CDR2 FVKESK. CDR3 length: 13 amino acids. The CDR3, as DNA: TGTGCCAGCAGCCAACAGAGGGACACTGAAGCTTTCTTT. The encoded protein is CASSQQRDTEAFF.

This chain connects TRBV5-1 to TRBJ1-2; 10 bases fit TRBD1. Per the germline V gene, CDR1 is SGHRS and CDR2 is YFSETQ. Trimming at V came to 1 base and at J to 7 bases, leaving 7 bases not matched to a gene. This CDR3 has 15 amino acids. In DNA form, the CDR3 reads TGCGCCAGCAGCTTGCGGACAGGGGGTGAAAGTGGCTACACCTTC. It encodes CASSLRTGGESGYTF. The whole variable domain, remainder taken from reference TRBV5-1 and TRBJ1-2, is KAGVTQTPRYLIKTRGQQVTLSCSPISGHRSVSWYQQTPGQGLQFLFEYFSETQRNKGNFPGRFSGRQFSNSRSEMNVSTLELGDSALYLCASSLRTGGESGYTFGSGTRLTVV.

CDR3 in amino acids: CASSLASDSYEQYF. Here the CDR3 DNA reads TGCGCCAGCAGCTTGGCCTCAGACTCCTACGAGCAGTACTTC. V and J are TRBV5-1 and TRBJ2-7; D call uncertain. Germline values: CDR1 SGHRS, CDR2 YFSETQ. This CDR3 is built from 14 residues. Trimming stripped 0 bases from V and 0 bases from J, with 7 bases between.

J is TRBJ1-1 and V is TRBV6-5; D unresolved. V dropped 5 bases and J dropped 0 bases, with 13 bases sitting between them. From germline, CDR1 is MNHEY and CDR2 SVGAGI. CDR3 length: 15 amino acids. The CDR3 DNA sequence: TGTGCCAGCAGTGGTCGGGCTTTTGTGAACACTGAAGCTTTCTTT. Translating it yields CASSGRAFVNTEAFF.

This chain connects TRBV6-5 to TRBJ2-7; weak D call: TRBD1 (5 bases). V was clipped by 5 bases and J by 8 bases, with 16 bases between them. Germline lookup yields CDR1 MNHEY and CDR2 SVGAGI. The CDR3 has 13 amino acids. The CDR3 nucleotides read TGTGCCAGCAGTCCCCGAAGGGGCAGCCAGCAGTACTTC. Its protein product is CASSPRRGSQQYF.

V gene TRBV27 combines with J gene TRBJ1-5; weak D call: TRBD1 (6 bases). The CDR3 length is 15 residues. CDR1 is MNHEY and CDR2 is SMNVEV in the germline V gene (reference sequence). The germline V and J ends were trimmed by 0 bases and 6 bases, with 12 bases remaining between them. The CDR3 protein is CASSLSLGGAQPQHF. In DNA, the CDR3 is TGTGCCAGCAGTTTATCCCTAGGGGGGGCTCAGCCCCAGCATTTT.

V usage is TRBV4-3 and J usage is TRBJ2-1, with 8 nucleotides matching TRBD2. This CDR3 region has 16 residues. Per germline, CDR1 LGHNA and CDR2 YSLEER. Unmatched junction bases numbered 4, after V lost 0 bases and J lost 3 bases. CDR3 coding DNA: TGCGCCAGCAGCCAAGATGCCAGCGGGAGCTACAATGAGCAGTTCTTC. It specifies CASSQDASGSYNEQFF.

The rearrangement uses TRBV11-2 and TRBJ2-1; a possible D gene is TRBD1 (6 bases). Germline CDR1 and CDR2: SGHAT and FQNNGV. V lost 5 bases to trimming and J lost 6 bases, with 17 bases between them. This CDR3 is 15 amino acids long. The CDR3 region is CASSHPNRVTNEQFF. The CDR3 bases are TGTGCCAGCAGCCACCCCAACAGGGTTACCAATGAGCAGTTCTTC.

This clone was counted a few times. The rearrangement joins TRBV7-8 to TRBJ1-4; no reliable D call. Germline assignment: CDR1 SGHVS and CDR2 FQNEAQ. The germline V and J ends were trimmed by 5 bases and 6 bases, with 16 bases remaining between them. This CDR3 has 15 residues. CDR3 loop: CASSVRSGPDEKLFF. The CDR3 DNA sequence: TGTGCCAGCAGCGTAAGATCCGGTCCAGATGAAAAACTGTTTTTT.

This clone was detected only a few times. The rearrangement joins TRBV11-2 to TRBJ2-3; 13 nucleotides line up with TRBD2. The trim removed 5 bases at V and 2 bases at J, leaving 10 bases unmatched. The germline gives CDR1 SGHAT, CDR2 FQNNGV. This CDR3 region has 18 residues. The CDR3, as DNA: TGTGCCAGCAGCCACCTTACTAGCGGGAGGGCCATCACAGATACGCAGTATTTT. It translates to CASSHLTSGRAITDTQYF.

The genes are TRBV5-1 and TRBJ1-1; D possibly corresponds to TRBD1 (5 bases). The CDR3 consists of 15 residues. V was clipped by 0 bases and J by 4 bases, with 13 bases between them. The germline gives CDR1 SGHRS, CDR2 YFSETQ. CDR3 region: CASSLAVGGGTEAFF. Written as DNA, the CDR3 is TGCGCCAGCAGCTTGGCCGTTGGCGGGGGCACTGAAGCTTTCTTT.